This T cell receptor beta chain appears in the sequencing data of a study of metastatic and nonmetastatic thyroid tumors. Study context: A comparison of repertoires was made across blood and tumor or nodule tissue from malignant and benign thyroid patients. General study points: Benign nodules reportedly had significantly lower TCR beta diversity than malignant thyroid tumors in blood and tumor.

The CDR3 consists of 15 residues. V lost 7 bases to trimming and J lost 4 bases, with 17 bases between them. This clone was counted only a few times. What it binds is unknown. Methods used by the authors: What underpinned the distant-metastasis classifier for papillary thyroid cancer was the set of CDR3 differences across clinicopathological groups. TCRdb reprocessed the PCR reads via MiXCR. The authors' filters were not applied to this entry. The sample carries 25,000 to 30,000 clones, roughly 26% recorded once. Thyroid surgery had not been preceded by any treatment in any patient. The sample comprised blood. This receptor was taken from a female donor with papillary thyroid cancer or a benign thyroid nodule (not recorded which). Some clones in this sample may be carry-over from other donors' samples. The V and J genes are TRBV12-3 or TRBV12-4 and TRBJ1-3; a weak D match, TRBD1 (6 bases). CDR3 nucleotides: TGTGCCAGCATATCAGGGGTCATAGTGGGAAACACCATATATTTT. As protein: CASISGVIVGNTIYF.